Reported below is one T cell receptor beta chain. The antigen it recognizes is unknown. The sample holds no much larger clone one base away, and base qualities are not on file. The data were taken from a study of T cell therapy after organ transplantation (dated 2019 in TCRdb). For context, the study as a whole: Therapy products were autologous CMV-specific T cells expanded in vitro for roughly 15 days with a peptide pool of 30 HLA class I and II CMV epitopes. Patients were given up to 6 doses of T cells at 2-week intervals and were followed for roughly 30 weeks after finishing therapy. Among the ten patients, eight were classed as clinical responders, while two were classed as nonresponders. Patients received a median of 1.92 x 10^8 CMV-specific T cells across 2 to 6 intravenous infusions. An open-label phase I trial of autologous CMV-specific adoptive T cell therapy in solid-organ transplant recipients was the basis for the study, which was a follow-up TRBV repertoire analysis. Peripheral blood samples for the pretherapy time point were taken before T cell therapy began. Long-term post-therapy samples were obtainable from only about 75% of the 10 patients.

TRB CDR3 regions were amplified from genomic DNA with the immunoSEQ two-step, bias-controlled multiplex PCR assay. Sequencing of CDR3 libraries was carried out on an Illumina NextSeq 500. Processing in the source paper ran as follows. The immunoSEQ Analyzer platform handled the initial alignment and bioinformatics, which included bias normalization against synthetic CDR3 analogs. V, D and J gene annotation followed the IMGT database definitions. VDJtools version 1.1.10 and the R package tcR version 2.2.1.11 were used with default settings for further TRBV analyses. GLIPH analysis was performed with version 1.0 using default settings. In CDR3 sequences with at least 5 reads, significant changes in clonotype frequency were tested by a 2-sided binomial test with Benjamini-Hochberg correction (alpha = 0.01). TCRdb mirrors the immuneACCESS table, restricted to in-frame sequences. Some clones are absent from its copies; in checked studies, under half trace to an unresolved V gene, and the reason for the others is unknown. Clone size and the V and J calls come from that table; the DNA yielded D and trimming. The sample includes 51,000 or so clones, with about 94% observed a single time. The ten largest clones represent about 2.9% of the sample.

What the authors observed across the whole study: Fold change in CD8 clonality after therapy was inversely correlated with pretherapy clonality, suggesting that less biased repertoires were more receptive to remodeling. Before therapy, nonresponders had marked clonal expansions, and their repertoires changed minimally after therapy. Post-therapy reconstitution appeared to include both transferred clonotypes and endogenous clonotypes not detected in the therapy products. Few detected expansions in nonresponders may reflect reduced sample coverage from poor CD8+ T cell yield. The small cohort prevented assessing confounders such as concurrent antirejection and antiviral medications.

This specimen's time point label, interpreted: before start of T cell therapy. Solid-organ transplant recipients with drug-resistant/recurrent cytomegalovirus were included as patients. Approximately 9 trial participants were selected for repertoire analysis based on availability of post-therapy peripheral blood mononuclear cells. A BD FACSAria III was used to sort viable CD3+CD8+CD4- lymphocytes from PBMCs. The Qiagen DNeasy Kit was used to extract genomic DNA from the sorted cells. At the junction V is shortened by 0 bases and J by 5 bases, with 11 bases in between. There are 15 amino acids in the CDR3, from cysteine to phenylalanine inclusive. Only the CDR3 DNA stays, 45 bases, in frame from base 1. The germline V gene (reference sequence) specifies LNHNV as CDR1 and YYDKDF as CDR2.

The sequenced sample was CD8+ T cells from blood, obtained before autologous CMV-specific T cell therapy. The source is a human patient who had received a solid organ transplant and had CMV disease. Recombination joined TRBV15 with TRBJ1-5; matching of 5 bases hints at TRBD1 as the D gene. CDR3 region: CATSRDKQVDQPQHF. The DNA sequence is TGTGCCACCAGCAGAGATAAACAGGTAGATCAGCCCCAGCATTTT.